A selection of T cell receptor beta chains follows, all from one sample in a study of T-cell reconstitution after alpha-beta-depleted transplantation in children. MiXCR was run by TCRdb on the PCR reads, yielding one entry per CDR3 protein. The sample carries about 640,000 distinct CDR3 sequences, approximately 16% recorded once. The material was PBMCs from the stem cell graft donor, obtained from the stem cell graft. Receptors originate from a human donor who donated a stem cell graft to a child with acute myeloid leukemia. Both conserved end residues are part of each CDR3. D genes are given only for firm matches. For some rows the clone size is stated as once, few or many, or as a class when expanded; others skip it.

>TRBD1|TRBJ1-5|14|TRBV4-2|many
TGTGCCAGCAGCCTAGGGACAGACCATCAGCCCCAGCATTTT
CASSLGTDHQPQHF
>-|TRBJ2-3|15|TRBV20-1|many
TGCAGTGCTAGAGAGGGGTCGGGGGCCACAGATACGCAGTATTTT
CSAREGSGATDTQYF
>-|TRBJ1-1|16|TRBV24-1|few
TGTGCCACCAGTGATCCCAGTATTTCAGGGGAAACTGAAGCTTTCTTT
CATSDPSISGETEAFF
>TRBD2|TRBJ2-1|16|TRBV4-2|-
TGTGCCAGCAGCCGACGGGGCGGGGGGGCCGGAAATGAGCAGTTCTTC
CASSRRGGGAGNEQFF
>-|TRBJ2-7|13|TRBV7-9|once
TGTGCCAGCAGCTTTGGCGTTGGTTACGAGCAGTACTTC
CASSFGVGYEQYF
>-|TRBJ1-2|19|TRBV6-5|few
TGTGCCAGCAGTTACTCGTTGGGGGCAGATACCTCATCTAACTATGGCTACACCTTC
CASSYSLGADTSSNYGYTF
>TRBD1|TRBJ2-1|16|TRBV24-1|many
TGTGCCACCAGTGATTCCGGGACAGGGGGGACCAATGAGCAGTTCTTC
CATSDSGTGGTNEQFF
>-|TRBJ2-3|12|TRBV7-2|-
TGTGCCAGCAGCCTGGGTAGGCTGGCGCAGTATTTT
CASSLGRLAQYF
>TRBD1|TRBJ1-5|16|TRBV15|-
TGTGCCACCAGCGGACAGGGGCCGTATAGCAATCAGCCCCAGCATTTT
CATSGQGPYSNQPQHF
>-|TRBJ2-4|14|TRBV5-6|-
TGTGCCAGCAGCCCGGGGGGGACAGGAGTTATTCAGTACTTC
CASSPGGTGVIQYF
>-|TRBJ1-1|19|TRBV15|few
TGTGCCACCAGCAGAGATAGGAAGGGATGGGACCCACGGAACACTGAAGCTTTCTTT
CATSRDRKGWDPRNTEAFF
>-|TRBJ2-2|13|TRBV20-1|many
TGCAGTGCTAGCGTCAGGGGCACCGGGGAGCTGTTTTTT
CSASVRGTGELFF
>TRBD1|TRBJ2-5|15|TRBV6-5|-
TGTGCCAGCAGTTCCCGGGGACAGACCCAAGAGACCCAGTACTTC
CASSSRGQTQETQYF
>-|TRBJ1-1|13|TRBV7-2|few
TGTGCCAGCAGCTTAGACATCGGAGGTGGCGCTTTCTTT
CASSLDIGGGAFF
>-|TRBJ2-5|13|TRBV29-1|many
TGCAGCGTTCTAGACTGGTCCCAAGAGACCCAGTACTTC
CSVLDWSQETQYF
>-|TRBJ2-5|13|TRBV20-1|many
TGCAGTGCTCCGAGGGCTGGGGAAGAGACCCAGTACTTC
CSAPRAGEETQYF
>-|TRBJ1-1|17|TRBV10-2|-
TGCGCCAGCAGTGGGGGGGGCTTTGGGCCGGTGAACACTGAAGCTTTCTTT
CASSGGGFGPVNTEAFF
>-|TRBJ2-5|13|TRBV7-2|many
TGTGCCAGCAGCCTCGGGGTTTCAGAGACCCAGTACTTC
CASSLGVSETQYF
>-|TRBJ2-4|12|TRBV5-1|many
TGCGCCAGCAGCTTGGACCAAAACATTCAGTACTTC
CASSLDQNIQYF
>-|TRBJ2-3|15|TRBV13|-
TGTGCCAGCAGCTTAGGAACCCGGAGGACAGATACGCAGTATTTT
CASSLGTRRTDTQYF
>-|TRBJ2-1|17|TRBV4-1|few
TGCGCCAGCAGCCAAGAAAGGCATCCCTACTTGGAGGGTGAGCAGTTCTTC
CASSQERHPYLEGEQFF
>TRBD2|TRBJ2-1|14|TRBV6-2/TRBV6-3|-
TGTGCCAGCAGGAGCGGGGGGGTTTACAATGAGCAGTTCTTC
CASRSGGVYNEQFF
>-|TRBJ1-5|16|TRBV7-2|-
TGTGCCAGCAGCGCAGCCGGGGGCAGGTTATACCAGCCCCAGCATTTT
CASSAAGGRLYQPQHF